This T cell receptor (beta chain) was captured by sequencing in a study of blood T cell repertoires in COVID-19. TCRdb's table, derived via immunoSEQ multiplex PCR, lists solely in-frame clones and lacks some. This table holds about 150,000 clones, about 90% found once. The V gene lost 3 bases and the J gene lost 3 bases, with 12 bases spanning the gap. The CDR3 contains 14 residues. The germline V gene encodes CDR1 SEHNR and CDR2 FQNEAQ (reference sequence). The receptor's source is a middle-aged woman who had been exposed to COVID-19. Sequenced material: PBMCs or T cells enriched from blood (not recorded which). V usage is TRBV7-9 and J usage is TRBJ2-7; D perhaps matches TRBD2 (6 bases). Here the CDR3 reads CASSFTGGDYEQYF. Written as DNA, the CDR3 is TGTGCCAGCAGCTTTACCGGGGGAGACTACGAGCAGTACTTC.